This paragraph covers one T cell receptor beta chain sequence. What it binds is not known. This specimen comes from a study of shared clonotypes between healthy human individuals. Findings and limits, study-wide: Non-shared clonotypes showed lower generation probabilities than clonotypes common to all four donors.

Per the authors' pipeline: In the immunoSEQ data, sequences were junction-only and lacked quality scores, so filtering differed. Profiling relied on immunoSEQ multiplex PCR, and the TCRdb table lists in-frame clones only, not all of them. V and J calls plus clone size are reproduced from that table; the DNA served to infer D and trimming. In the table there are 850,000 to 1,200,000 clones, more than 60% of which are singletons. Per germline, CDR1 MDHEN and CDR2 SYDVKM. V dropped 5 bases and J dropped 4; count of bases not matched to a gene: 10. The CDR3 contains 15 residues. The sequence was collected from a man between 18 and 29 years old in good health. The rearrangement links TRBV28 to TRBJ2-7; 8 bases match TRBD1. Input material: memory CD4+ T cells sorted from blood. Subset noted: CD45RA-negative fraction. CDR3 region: CASSGTGGGRYEQYF. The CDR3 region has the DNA TGTGCCAGCAGTGGAACAGGGGGAGGTAGGTACGAGCAGTACTTC.